What follows describes a single T cell receptor (beta chain). Its cognate antigen is unknown. The authors generated TCR beta cDNA through 5'RACE template switching with UMIs. From the 5' RACE reads, TCRdb lists one entry per CDR3 protein and no DNA. The sample yields 120,000 to 150,000 distinct CDR3 sequences, of which the top ten take up around 10%. The sample is drawn from a study of T cells expressing NK-cell markers. At the level of the study: The study drew TCR beta repertoires from sorted CD3+CD56+NKG2C+, CD3+CD56+NKG2C- and CD3+CD56-NKG2C+ T cells.

CDR3 length: 12 residues. CDR1 and CDR2 (germline): SGHTA, FQGTGA. The study's findings and limits: There were a handful of donors in whom these clonotypes also led the CD3+CD56-NKG2C+ fraction.

The chain carries TRBV7-3 and TRBJ1-2; TCRdb picks TRBD1, but there is no DNA to check that call. The sequence came from a man younger than 35 in good health. The sample taken for sequencing was blood T cells: a sorted CD56 or NKG2C T cell subset, CD4+ or CD8+ T cells, or bulk PBMC T cells (not recorded which). Here the CDR3 reads CASPGQNYGYTF.